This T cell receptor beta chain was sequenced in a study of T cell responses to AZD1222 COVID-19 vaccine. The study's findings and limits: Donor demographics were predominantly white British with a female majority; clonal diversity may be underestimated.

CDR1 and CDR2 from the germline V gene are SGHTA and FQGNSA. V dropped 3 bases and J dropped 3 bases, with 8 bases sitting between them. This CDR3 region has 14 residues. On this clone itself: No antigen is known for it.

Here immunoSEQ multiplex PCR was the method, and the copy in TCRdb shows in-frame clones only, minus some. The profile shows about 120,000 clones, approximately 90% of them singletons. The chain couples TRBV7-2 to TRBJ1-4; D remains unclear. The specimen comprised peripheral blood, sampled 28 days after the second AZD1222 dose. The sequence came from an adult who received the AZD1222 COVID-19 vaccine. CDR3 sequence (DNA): TGTGCCAGCAGCTTGCGGGAGGCTAATGAAAAACTGTTTTTT. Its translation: CASSLREANEKLFF.